Included here is one TCR beta chain sequence, with context. Its antigen is as yet unknown. This entry belongs to a study of vaccination effects on CD4 cells after COVID-19. The ViraFEST assay expanded antigen-specific CD4+ T cells with viral peptide pools before sequencing. Cells that had been cultured for ten to eleven days were the source of isolated CD4+ T cells. Recipients of the vaccine had no prior SARS-CoV-2 infection and negative nucleocapsid antibodies. Assay: immunoSEQ multiplex PCR; the TCRdb copy retains only in-frame clones and omits some. Here the sample spans fewer than 30,000 clones, over 55% being singletons. The CDR3 consists of 14 residues. V lost 4 bases and J 5 bases, leaving 14 bases between the germline ends. Per the germline V gene, CDR1 is LGHDT and CDR2 is YNNKEL (reference sequence).

The receptor comes from a human donor who received a COVID-19 vaccine. V usage is TRBV3-1 (or the pseudogene TRBV3-2) and J usage is TRBJ1-2; D unclear. Sequencing was performed on CD4+ T cells from PBMCs cultured with HCoV-OC43 spike peptides, taken before COVID-19 vaccination. Documented subset: HCoV-OC43 spike overlapping peptide pool stimulation. CDR3 sequence: CASSPLGSAYGYTF. CDR3 DNA sequence: TGTGCCAGCAGCCCGTTAGGGTCGGCGTATGGCTACACCTTC.